This T cell receptor (beta chain) was captured in a study of cytomegalovirus exposure and HLA in healthy donors. General observations from the study: Cytomegalovirus association was listed for approximately 150 TCR beta chains. There were a few CMV-associated chains whose specificity for CMV antigens was confirmed in vitro.

With respect to this clone: As yet, its antigen is unknown.

V lost 2 bases and J lost 3, with 14 bases in between. Germline CDR1 and CDR2: SGHNT and YENEEA. This CDR3 has 15 residues. The protocol was immunoSEQ multiplex PCR, while the TCRdb copy is restricted to in-frame clones and leaves out a portion. The sample holds 100,000 or so clones; around 87% are singletons and the top ten take 3% to 4%. The chain joins TRBV11-3 to TRBJ2-7, with D possibly being TRBD1 (6 bases). This TCR came from a woman aged 18-35 years in good health and CMV-seropositive. The sample was PBMCs. CDR3 protein: CASSLRAQGIYEQYF. Here the CDR3 DNA reads TGTGCCAGCAGCTTAAGAGCACAGGGTATCTACGAGCAGTACTTC.